This T cell receptor beta chain was captured in a study of spatial heterogeneity in lung cancer. Per germline, CDR1 MDHEN and CDR2 SYDVKM. The CDR3 is made up of 13 amino acids. V dropped 8 bases and J dropped 3 bases, with 10 bases sitting between them. TCRdb re-called the 5' RACE reads through MiXCR, storing one row per CDR3 protein. The sample yields about 82,000 distinct CDR3 sequences, over 10% seen once. Time point here: sample taken at primary tumor resection. The sequenced material consisted of unsorted whole RNA from tumor, nontumor lung or frozen PBMC. The 70 or so donors had untreated early-stage non-small cell lung cancer.

The genes are TRBV28 and TRBJ2-2; tentatively, D is TRBD1 or TRBD2 (6 bases each). The origin of this receptor is a male donor with early-stage non-small cell lung cancer. The specimen was PBMCs, collected at surgery. The CDR3 region is CASGRGDTGELFF. CDR3 DNA: TGTGCCAGCGGAAGGGGGGACACCGGGGAGCTGTTTTTT.